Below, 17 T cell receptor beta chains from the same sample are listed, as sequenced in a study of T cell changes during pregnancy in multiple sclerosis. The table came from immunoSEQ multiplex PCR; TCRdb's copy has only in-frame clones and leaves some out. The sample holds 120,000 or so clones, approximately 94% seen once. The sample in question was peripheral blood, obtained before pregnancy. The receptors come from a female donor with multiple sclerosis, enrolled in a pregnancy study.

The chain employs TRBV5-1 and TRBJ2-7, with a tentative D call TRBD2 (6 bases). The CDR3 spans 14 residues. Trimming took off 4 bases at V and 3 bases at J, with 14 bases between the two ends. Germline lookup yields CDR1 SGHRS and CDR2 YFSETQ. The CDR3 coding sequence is TGCGCCAGCAGCCTCGCTGGGGGGTACTACGAGCAGTACTTC. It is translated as CASSLAGGYYEQYF. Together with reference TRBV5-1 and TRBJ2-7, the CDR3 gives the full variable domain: KAGVTQTPRYLIKTRGQQVTLSCSPISGHRSVSWYQQTPGQGLQFLFEYFSETQRNKGNFPGRFSGRQFSNSRSEMNVSTLELGDSALYLCASSLAGGYYEQYFGPGTRLTVT.

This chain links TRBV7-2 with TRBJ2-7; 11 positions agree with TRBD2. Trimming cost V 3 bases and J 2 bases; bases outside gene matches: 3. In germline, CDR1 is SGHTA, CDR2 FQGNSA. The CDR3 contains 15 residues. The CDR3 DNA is TGTGCCAGCAGCTTGCTTAGCGGGAGGGCCTACGAGCAGTACTTC. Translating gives CASSLLSGRAYEQYF.

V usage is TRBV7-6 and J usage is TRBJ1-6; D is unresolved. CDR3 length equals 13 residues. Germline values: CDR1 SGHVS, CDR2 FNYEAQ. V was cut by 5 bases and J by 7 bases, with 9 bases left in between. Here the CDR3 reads CASSRQENSPLHF. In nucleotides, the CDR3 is TGTGCCAGCAGCCGACAAGAGAATTCACCCCTCCACTTT.

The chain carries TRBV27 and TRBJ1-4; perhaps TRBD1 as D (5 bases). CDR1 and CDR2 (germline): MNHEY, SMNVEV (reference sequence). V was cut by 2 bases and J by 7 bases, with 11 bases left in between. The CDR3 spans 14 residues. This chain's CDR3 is CASSLQGMSEKLFF. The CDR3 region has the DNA TGTGCCAGCAGTTTACAGGGTATGAGTGAAAAACTGTTTTTT.

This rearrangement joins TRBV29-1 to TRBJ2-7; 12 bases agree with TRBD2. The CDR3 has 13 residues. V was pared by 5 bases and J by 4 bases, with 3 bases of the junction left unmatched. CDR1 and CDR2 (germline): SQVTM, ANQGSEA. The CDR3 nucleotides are TGCAGCGTTAGGACTAGCGGGATATACGAGCAGTACTTC. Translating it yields CSVRTSGIYEQYF.

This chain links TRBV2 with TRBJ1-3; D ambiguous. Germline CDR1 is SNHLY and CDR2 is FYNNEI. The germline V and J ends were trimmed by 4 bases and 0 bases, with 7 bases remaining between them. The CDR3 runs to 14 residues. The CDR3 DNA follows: TGTGCCAGCAGTGGACGGAGCTCTGGAAACACCATATATTTT. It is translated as CASSGRSSGNTIYF.

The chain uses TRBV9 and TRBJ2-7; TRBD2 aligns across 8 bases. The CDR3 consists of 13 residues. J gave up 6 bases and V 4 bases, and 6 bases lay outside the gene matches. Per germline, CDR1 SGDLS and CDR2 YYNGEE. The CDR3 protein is CASSSSGLGEQYF. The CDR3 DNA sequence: TGTGCCAGCAGCTCTAGCGGGTTGGGCGAGCAGTACTTC. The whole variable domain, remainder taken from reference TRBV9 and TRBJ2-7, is DSGVTQTPKHLITATGQRVTLRCSPRSGDLSVYWYQQSLDQGLQFLIQYYNGEERAKGNILERFSAQQFPDLHSELNLSSLELGDSALYFCASSSSGLGEQYFGPGTRLTVT.

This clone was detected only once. CDR3 bases: TGTGCCAGCAGCTTAGGAGTGGCGAGGCCTGAAGCTTTCTTT. This codes for CASSLGVARPEAFF. This chain connects TRBV7-9 to TRBJ1-1; D uncertain. CDR3 length: 14 amino acids. The V end was cut by 1 base, the J end by 6 bases, with 12 bases between. CDR1 and CDR2 from the germline V gene are SEHNR and FQNEAQ (reference sequence).

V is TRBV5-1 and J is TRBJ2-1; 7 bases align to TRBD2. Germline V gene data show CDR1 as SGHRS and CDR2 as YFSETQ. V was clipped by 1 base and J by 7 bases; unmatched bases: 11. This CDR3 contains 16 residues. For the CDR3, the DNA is TGCGCCAGCAGCTTGTCGGGCGGGAGCGTGCGAAATGAGCAGTTCTTC. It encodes CASSLSGGSVRNEQFF.

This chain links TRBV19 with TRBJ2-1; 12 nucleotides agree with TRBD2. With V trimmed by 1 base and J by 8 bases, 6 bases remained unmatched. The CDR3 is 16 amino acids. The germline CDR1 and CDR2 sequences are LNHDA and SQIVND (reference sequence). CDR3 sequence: CASSIALAGGLYEQFF. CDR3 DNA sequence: TGTGCCAGTAGTATAGCCCTAGCGGGAGGGCTATATGAGCAGTTCTTC.

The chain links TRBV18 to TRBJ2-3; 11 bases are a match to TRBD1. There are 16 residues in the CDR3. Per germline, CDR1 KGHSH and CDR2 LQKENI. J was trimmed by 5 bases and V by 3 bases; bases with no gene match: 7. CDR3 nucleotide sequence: TGTGCCAGCTCACCCAAAGGGACAGGGGGTTTAGATACGCAGTATTTT. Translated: CASSPKGTGGLDTQYF.

The CDR3 DNA follows: TGTGCCAGCAGGTTAGCCTACGAGCAGTACTTC. Translation: CASRLAYEQYF. The rearrangement joins TRBV2 to TRBJ2-7; no reliable D call. Per the germline V gene, CDR1 is SNHLY and CDR2 is FYNNEI. The CDR3 has 11 residues. V lost 6 bases to trimming and J lost 2 bases, with 5 bases between them.

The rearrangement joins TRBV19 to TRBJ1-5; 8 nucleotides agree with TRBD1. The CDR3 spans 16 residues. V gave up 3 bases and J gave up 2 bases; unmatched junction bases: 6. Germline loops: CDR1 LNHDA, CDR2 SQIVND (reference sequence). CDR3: CASSIWTGSGNQPQHF. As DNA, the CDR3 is TGTGCCAGTAGTATTTGGACAGGGAGTGGCAATCAGCCCCAGCATTTT.

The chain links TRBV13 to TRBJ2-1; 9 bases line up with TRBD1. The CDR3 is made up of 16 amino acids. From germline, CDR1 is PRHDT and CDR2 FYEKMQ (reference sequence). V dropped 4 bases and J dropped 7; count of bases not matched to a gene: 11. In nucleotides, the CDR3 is TGTGCCAGCAGCTCCTCCGGGACAGGGTCTGGGAATGAGCAGTTCTTC. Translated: CASSSSGTGSGNEQFF. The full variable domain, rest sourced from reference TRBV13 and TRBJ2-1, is AAGVIQSPRHLIKEKRETATLKCYPIPRHDTVYWYQQGPGQDPQFLISFYEKMQSDKGSIPDRFSAQQFSDYHSELNMSSLELGDSALYFCASSSSGTGSGNEQFFGPGTRLTVL.

The CDR3 spells CASSPAGLAGGPGEGEQFF. The DNA of the CDR3 is TGTGCCAGCAGCCCCGCAGGTCTAGCGGGGGGGCCAGGGGAGGGTGAGCAGTTCTTC. V gene TRBV7-3 combines with J gene TRBJ2-1; 12 positions agree with TRBD2. This CDR3 is built from 19 residues. V was clipped by 5 bases and J by 9 bases; unmatched bases: 20. CDR1 is SGHTA and CDR2 is FQGTGA in the germline V gene.

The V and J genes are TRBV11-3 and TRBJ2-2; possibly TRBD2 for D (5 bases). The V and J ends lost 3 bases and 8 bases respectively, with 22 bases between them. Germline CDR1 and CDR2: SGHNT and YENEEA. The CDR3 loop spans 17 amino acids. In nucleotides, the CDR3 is TGTGCCAGCAGCTTGGAATCCGGGCGCCCGGGGAGAGGGGAGCTGTTTTTT. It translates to CASSLESGRPGRGELFF.

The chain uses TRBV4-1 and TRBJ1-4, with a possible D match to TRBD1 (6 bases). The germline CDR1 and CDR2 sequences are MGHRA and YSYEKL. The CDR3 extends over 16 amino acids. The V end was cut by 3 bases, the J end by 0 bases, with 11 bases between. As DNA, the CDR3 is TGCGCCAGCAGCCATCCCGGACAGACAACTAATGAAAAACTGTTTTTT. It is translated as CASSHPGQTTNEKLFF.